This T cell receptor (beta chain) was captured in a study of post-analysis software for immune sequencing data. Points from the study as a whole: A few TRBV segments were significantly more frequent in patients than in controls. TRBV5-6, TRBV5-1 and TRBV20-1 were among these segments. Controls' normalized Chao1 diversity significantly exceeded that of multiple sclerosis patients.

The CDR3 runs to 16 residues. The ends were cut back, 0 bases at V and 1 base at J, with 13 bases in the middle. The germline V gene has CDR1 SGDLS and CDR2 YYNGEE. Built from TCR beta cDNA, the libraries had unique molecular identifiers in them. TCRdb ran MiXCR on the PCR reads and lists one entry per CDR3 protein. The sample shows a few hundred thousand distinct CDR3 sequences, about 38% of them seen only once. This clonotype has just a few counts. Antigen unknown. The chain has TRBV9 and TRBJ1-1; D is unresolved. The sequence came from a girl aged 10-17 years with multiple sclerosis. Sequences were obtained from blood. CDR3 loop: CASSVDSRTANTEAFF. The CDR3 coding sequence is TGTGCCAGCAGCGTAGACTCCCGGACCGCGAACACTGAAGCTTTCTTT.